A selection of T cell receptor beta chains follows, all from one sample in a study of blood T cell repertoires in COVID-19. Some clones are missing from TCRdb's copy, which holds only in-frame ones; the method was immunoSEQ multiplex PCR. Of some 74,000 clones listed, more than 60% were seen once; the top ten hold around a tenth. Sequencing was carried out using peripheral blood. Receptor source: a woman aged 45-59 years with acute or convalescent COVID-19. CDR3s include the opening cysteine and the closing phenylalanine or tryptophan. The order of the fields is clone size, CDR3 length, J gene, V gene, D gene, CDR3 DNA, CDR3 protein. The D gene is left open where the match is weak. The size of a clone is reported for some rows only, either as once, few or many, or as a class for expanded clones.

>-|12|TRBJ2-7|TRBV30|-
TGTGCCTGGAGTCTCGCCAGCGCCGAGAAGTACTTC
CAWSLASAEKYF
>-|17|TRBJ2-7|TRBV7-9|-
TGTGCCAGCAGTCTGTGGTCGGGTGCCCTCTTATCCGACGAGCAGTACTTC
CASSLWSGALLSDEQYF
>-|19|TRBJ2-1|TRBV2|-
TGTGCCAGCAGACCCAAACTCCTAGCGTCAGCTTCTACGTACAATGAGCAGTTCTTC
CASRPKLLASASTYNEQFF
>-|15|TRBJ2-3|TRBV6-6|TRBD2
TGTGCCAGCAGCCTGCTGTCTAGCGGGACAGATACGCAGTATTTT
CASSLLSSGTDTQYF
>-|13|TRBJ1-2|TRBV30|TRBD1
TGTGCCTGGAGTGAGGACAGGGTAGGCGGCTACACCTTC
CAWSEDRVGGYTF
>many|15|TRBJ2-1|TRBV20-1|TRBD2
TGCAGTGCTAGTCTTGGACTAGAGTCCTACAATGAGCAGTTCTTC
CSASLGLESYNEQFF
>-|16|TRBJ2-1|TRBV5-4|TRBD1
TGTGCCAGCAGCCCTGGGAAAGACAGGGTCGTCAATGAGCAGTTCTTC
CASSPGKDRVVNEQFF
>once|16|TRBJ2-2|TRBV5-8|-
TGTGCCAGCAGCTCTCGGTACGGGGTCGACACCGGGGAGCTGTTTTTT
CASSSRYGVDTGELFF
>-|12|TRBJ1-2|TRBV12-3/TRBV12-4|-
TGTGCCAGCAGTTTAGAAGGCAGGGGCTACACCTTC
CASSLEGRGYTF
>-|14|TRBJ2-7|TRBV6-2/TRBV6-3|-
TGTGCCAGCAGTTACCAGGGAATACCCTACGAGCAGTACTTC
CASSYQGIPYEQYF
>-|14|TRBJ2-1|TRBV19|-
TGTGCCAGTAGTATCTTCGCGGAGGGGAATGAGCAGTTCTTC
CASSIFAEGNEQFF
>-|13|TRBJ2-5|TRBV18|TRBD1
TGTGCCAGCTCCCCGGGACAGGGAGAGACCCAGTACTTC
CASSPGQGETQYF
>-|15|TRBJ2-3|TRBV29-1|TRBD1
TGCAGCGTTGAAGGAACAGGGGGCGCCGCAGATACGCAGTATTTT
CSVEGTGGAADTQYF
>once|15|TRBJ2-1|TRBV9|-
TGTGCCAGCAGCGTAATGCCAGGGGACTACAATGAGCAGTTCTTC
CASSVMPGDYNEQFF
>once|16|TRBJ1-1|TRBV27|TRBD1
TGTGCCAGCAGTTCAGTCCGGGACAGGGGGAACACTGAAGCTTTCTTT
CASSSVRDRGNTEAFF
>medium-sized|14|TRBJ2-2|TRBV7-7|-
TGTGCCAGCAGACAAGGGGCGAACACCGGGGAGCTGTTTTTT
CASRQGANTGELFF
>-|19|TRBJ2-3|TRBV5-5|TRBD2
TGTGCCAGCAGTTCCGGGACTAGCGGGGGGGGCCTTGGCACAGATACGCAGTATTTT
CASSSGTSGGGLGTDTQYF
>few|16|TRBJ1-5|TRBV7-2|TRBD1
TGTGCCAGCAACCCCGGGACAGGGGTCTACAATCAGCCCCAGCATTTT
CASNPGTGVYNQPQHF
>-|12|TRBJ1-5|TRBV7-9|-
TGTGCCAGCAGCTCCGGGAGGGAGCCCCAGCATTTT
CASSSGREPQHF
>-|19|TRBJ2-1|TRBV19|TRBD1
TGTGCCAGTAGTATAGGACCGGGACAGCTACTCAGCTCCTACAATGAGCAGTTCTTC
CASSIGPGQLLSSYNEQFF
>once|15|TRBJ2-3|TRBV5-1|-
TGCGCCAGCAGCTCGGGCCCAGGGGGGACAGATACGCAGTATTTT
CASSSGPGGTDTQYF
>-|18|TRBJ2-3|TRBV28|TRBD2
TGTGCCAGCAGATCCGCTAGCGGGGCCCTGTTTGGGGCAGATACGCAGTATTTT
CASRSASGALFGADTQYF
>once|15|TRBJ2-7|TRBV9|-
TGTGCCAGCAGCGTAGATCCCTTGGGCAGATACGAGCAGTACTTC
CASSVDPLGRYEQYF
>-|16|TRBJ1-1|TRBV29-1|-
TGCAGCGTTGAAGCTGGGGGCAGGGTGAGGAACACTGAAGCTTTCTTT
CSVEAGGRVRNTEAFF
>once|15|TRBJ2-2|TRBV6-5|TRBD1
TGTGCCAGCAGAACAGGACAGGCCGTTCTCGGGGAGCTGTTTTTT
CASRTGQAVLGELFF
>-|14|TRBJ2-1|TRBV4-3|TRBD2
TGCGCCAGCAGCCAGGCAGGGACTAGCCGTGAGCAGTTCTTC
CASSQAGTSREQFF
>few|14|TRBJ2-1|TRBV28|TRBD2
TGTGCCAGCAGCACTAGCGAACACTACAATGAGCAGTTCTTC
CASSTSEHYNEQFF
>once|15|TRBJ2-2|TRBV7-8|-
TGTGCCAGCAGCCCCCCGGGGAAGAACACCGGGGAGCTGTTTTTT
CASSPPGKNTGELFF
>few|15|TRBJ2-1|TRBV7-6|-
TGTGCCAGCAGCTTAGGCCCACTTACCTACAATGAGCAGTTCTTC
CASSLGPLTYNEQFF
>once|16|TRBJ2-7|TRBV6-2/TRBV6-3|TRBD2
TGTGCCAGCAGTTACCAAGGACTAGCGGGGTTCTACGAGCAGTACTTC
CASSYQGLAGFYEQYF
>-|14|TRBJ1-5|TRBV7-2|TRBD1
TGTGCCAGCAGTCCTGGACAGGCCCAGGGGCCCCAGCATTTT
CASSPGQAQGPQHF
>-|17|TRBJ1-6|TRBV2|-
TGTGCCAGCAGTGAATACAGTCCAGGGTACAATTCTTCACCCCTCCACTTT
CASSEYSPGYNSSPLHF
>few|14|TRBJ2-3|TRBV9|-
TGTGCCAGCAGCGTAGTGGCGGCCTCAGATACGCAGTATTTT
CASSVVAASDTQYF
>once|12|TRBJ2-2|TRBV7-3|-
TGTGCCAGCAGCCAGTTTGGCGGGGAGCTGTTTTTT
CASSQFGGELFF
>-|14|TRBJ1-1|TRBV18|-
TGTGCCAGCTCACCGCCGCCGGGTAACACTGAAGCTTTCTTT
CASSPPPGNTEAFF
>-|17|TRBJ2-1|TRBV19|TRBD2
TGTGCCAGTAGGTCTACCGCCGGGACTAGCGGGGGGAATGAGCAGTTCTTC
CASRSTAGTSGGNEQFF
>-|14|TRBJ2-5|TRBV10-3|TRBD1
TGTGCCATCAGTCCCGGGACAGGGACGGAGACCCAGTACTTC
CAISPGTGTETQYF
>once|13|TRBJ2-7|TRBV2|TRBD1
TGTGCCAGCGCCGGGACAGGGGAAGGCGAGCAGTACTTC
CASAGTGEGEQYF
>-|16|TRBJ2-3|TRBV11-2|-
TGTGCCAGCAGCTTTGGGTTTGGGACAACCACAGATACGCAGTATTTT
CASSFGFGTTTDTQYF
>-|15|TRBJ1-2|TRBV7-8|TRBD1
TGTGCCAGCAGCTTCGACCAGACAGGGGGGTATGGCTACACCTTC
CASSFDQTGGYGYTF
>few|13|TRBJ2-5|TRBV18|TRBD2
TGTGCCAGCTCAAGGACTAGGGAAGAGACCCAGTACTTC
CASSRTREETQYF